One and the same sample provided the 17 T cell receptor beta chains below, sequenced in a study of blood T cells in healthy people across ages. Next came a second PCR, run for about 7 to 12 cycles, which used a sample-barcoded 5' primer along with a J-beta primer mix. Each CDR3 protein is one row after TCRdb ran MiXCR on the 5' RACE reads. The table includes more than 800,000 distinct CDR3 sequences, around 28% detected once. Sequenced input: blood. Source of these receptors: a woman aged 80 or older in good health.

CDR3 loop: CASSQWSNQPQHF. As DNA, the CDR3 is TGTGCCAGCAGCCAATGGAGCAATCAGCCCCAGCATTTT. The V call is TRBV4-2, the J call TRBJ1-5; D is uncertain. The germline gives CDR1 LGHNA, CDR2 YNFKEQ. V lost 2 bases and J 1 base, leaving 3 bases between the germline ends. The CDR3 has 13 amino acids.

The chain recombines TRBV5-6 with TRBJ2-3, with D possibly matching TRBD2 (6 bases). Germline V gene lookup returns CDR1 SGHDT and CDR2 YYEEEE. The V end lost 7 bases, the J end lost 1 base, and 19 bases lay between the germline ends. The CDR3 is 16 residues long. The CDR3 loop reads CASGGLGSGGTDTQYF. CDR3 nucleotide sequence: TGTGCCAGCGGAGGTTTAGGTAGCGGCGGCACAGATACGCAGTATTTT.

This clonotype has a count of ten or more. CDR3 coding DNA: TGTGCCAGCAGCCCTTGGCCCAGGGGCTACAATGAGCAGTTCTTC. Its protein product is CASSPWPRGYNEQFF. This chain uses TRBV9 with TRBJ2-1; D is perhaps TRBD1 (6 bases). V lost 4 bases to trimming and J lost 3 bases, with 14 bases between them. Germline V CDR1 and CDR2: SGDLS, YYNGEE. There are 15 residues in the CDR3.

This clonotype was seen ten or more times. V is TRBV21-1 and J is TRBJ2-7; the table calls TRBD1, which could not be checked here. TRBV21-1 is a listed pseudogene. The CDR3 covers 12 residues. The CDR3 coding sequence is TGTGCCAGCAGCAAGGGGGCCTACGAGCAGTACTTC. Translated: CASSKGAYEQYF.

The chain is built from TRBV27 and TRBJ2-2, with TRBD1 matching 10 bases. J lost 5 bases, V lost 3 bases, and 3 bases had no gene match. This CDR3 spans 15 amino acids. Germline loops: CDR1 MNHEY, CDR2 SMNVEV (reference sequence). CDR3 sequence: CASSFDRGRTGELFF. For the CDR3, the DNA is TGTGCCAGCAGTTTCGACAGGGGGCGAACCGGGGAGCTGTTTTTT.

A word on this clonotype: A much larger clone differs from this one at a single base, so this may be a read error. The rearrangement joins TRBV9 to TRBJ2-5; D is unresolved. V was clipped by 7 bases and J by 0 bases, with 10 bases between them. The CDR3 runs 13 residues. Looked up from germline, CDR1 is SGDLS and CDR2 is YYNGEE. For the CDR3, the DNA is TGTGCCAGCGGCGCGTCGAACCAAGAGACCCAGTACTTC. It yields the protein CASGASNQETQYF.

This clonotype showed up many times. The gene calls are TRBV15 and TRBJ2-7; the D is unclear. This CDR3 spans 13 amino acids. In germline, CDR1 is LNHNV, CDR2 YYDKDF (reference sequence). V gave up 0 bases and J gave up 3 bases, with 6 bases separating them. CDR3: CATSRDQVYEQYF. The CDR3 DNA reads as TGTGCCACCAGCAGAGATCAGGTCTACGAGCAGTACTTC.

This clonotype was counted between two and nine times. The rearrangement joins TRBV4-3 to TRBJ2-2, with 8 nucleotides matching TRBD1. This CDR3 contains 19 residues. Trimming took 0 bases from V and 6 from J; bases not matched to a gene: 15. Looked up from germline, CDR1 is LGHNA and CDR2 is YSLEER. CDR3 DNA sequence: TGCGCCAGCAGCCAAGAACTCCCGGGGGCGGGACAGGCCGCCGGGGAGCTGTTTTTT. Its protein product is CASSQELPGAGQAAGELFF.

The V gene is TRBV18, the J gene TRBJ2-4; possibly TRBD1 for D (6 bases). CDR1 KGHSH and CDR2 LQKENI come from the germline V gene. Trimming cost V 0 bases and J 6 bases, with 6 bases left between them. The CDR3 consists of 13 residues. CDR3 nucleotide sequence: TGTGCCAGCTCACCACCGGACAGAAACATTCAGTACTTC. This gives the protein CASSPPDRNIQYF.

This clonotype came up once. A much larger clone differs by one base, so this may be a read error. This chain links TRBV7-2 with TRBJ2-3; D uncertain. The length of the CDR3 is 11 residues. Germline V gives CDR1 SGHTA, CDR2 FQGNSA. This CDR3 is CAGSPSITQYF. CDR3 coding DNA: TGTGCCGGCAGCCCCTCGATTACGCAGTATTTT.

The chain couples TRBV12-3 or TRBV12-4 to TRBJ1-1; the D is unclear. CDR3 size: 14 residues. Between the trimmed V and J ends, which lost 7 bases and 4 bases, there was a span of 16 bases. CDR3 sequence reads: CASISRMVPTEAFF. The CDR3 DNA reads TGTGCCAGCATCTCGAGGATGGTGCCCACTGAAGCTTTCTTT.

In the case of this clonotype: Because the CDR3 is missing its conserved closing phenylalanine or tryptophan, this is likely a read error. The rearrangement links TRBV6-2 or TRBV6-3 to TRBJ2-4, with TRBD1 matching over 9 bases. V shed 5 bases and J 0 bases; nucleotides not matched to a gene: 5. This CDR3 is 16 amino acids long. The V gene's germline CDR1 is MNHEY and CDR2 SVGEGT. The CDR3 bases are TGTGCCAGCAGTCTGGGGACAGGGCTAGCCAAAAACATTCAGTACTCC. Amino acid sequence: CASSLGTGLAKNIQYS.

V is TRBV4-2 and J is TRBJ2-1; 8 positions match TRBD1. CDR1 and CDR2 (germline): LGHNA, YNFKEQ. There are 15 residues in the CDR3. The J segment lost 0 bases and the V segment lost 8 bases, leaving 6 bases of the junction unmatched. The CDR3 here is CASGLDRDSYNEQFF. The DNA of the CDR3 is TGTGCCAGCGGCTTGGACAGGGACTCCTACAATGAGCAGTTCTTC.

This clonotype has only a few counts. The genes are TRBV11-2 and TRBJ1-1, with TRBD1 as a possible D gene (5 bases). Per the germline V gene, CDR1 is SGHAT and CDR2 is FQNNGV. Trimming shortened V by 5 bases and J by 4 bases, and 14 bases separated the two germline ends. The CDR3 sequence is 14 residues long. The CDR3 loop is CASSRGAGFTEAFF. For the CDR3, the DNA is TGTGCCAGCAGCAGGGGCGCAGGGTTCACTGAAGCTTTCTTT.

This rearrangement joins TRBV5-1 to TRBJ1-4, with no clear D. V shed 0 bases and J shed 8 bases, with 14 bases lying between them. Germline V gives CDR1 SGHRS, CDR2 YFSETQ. CDR3 size: 15 residues. The CDR3 nucleotides read TGCGCCAGCAGCTTGGCCAGAAAGAAGGAAGAAAAACTGTTTTTT. The encoded protein is CASSLARKKEEKLFF.

In its sample, this clonotype was seen a few times. As DNA, the CDR3 is TGTGCCAGCAGTTTGTTCCTAGCGGGAGGAGACCAAGAGACCCAGTACTTC. It specifies CASSLFLAGGDQETQYF. The V gene is TRBV12-3 or TRBV12-4, the J gene TRBJ2-5; TRBD2 aligns across 11 bases. This CDR3 contains 17 residues. With 3 bases clipped from V and 0 bases from J, the junction kept 6 bases outside the gene matches.

This clonotype appeared a few times. This chain uses TRBV29-1 with TRBJ1-2; D is possibly TRBD1 (6 bases). The CDR3 covers 13 residues. Germline values: CDR1 SQVTM, CDR2 ANQGSEA. The V gene lost 7 bases and the J gene lost 2 bases, with 14 bases spanning the gap. The CDR3, as DNA: TGCAGCGCCGGTAAGGGGGAGAACTATGGCTACACCTTC. This sequence encodes CSAGKGENYGYTF. Full variable domain (outside the CDR3, taken from reference TRBV29-1 and TRBJ1-2): SAVISQKPSRDICQRGTSLTIQCQVDSQVTMMFWYRQQPGQSLTLIATANQGSEATYESGFVIDKFPISRPNLTFSTLTVSNMSPEDSSIYLCSAGKGENYGYTFGSGTRLTVV.